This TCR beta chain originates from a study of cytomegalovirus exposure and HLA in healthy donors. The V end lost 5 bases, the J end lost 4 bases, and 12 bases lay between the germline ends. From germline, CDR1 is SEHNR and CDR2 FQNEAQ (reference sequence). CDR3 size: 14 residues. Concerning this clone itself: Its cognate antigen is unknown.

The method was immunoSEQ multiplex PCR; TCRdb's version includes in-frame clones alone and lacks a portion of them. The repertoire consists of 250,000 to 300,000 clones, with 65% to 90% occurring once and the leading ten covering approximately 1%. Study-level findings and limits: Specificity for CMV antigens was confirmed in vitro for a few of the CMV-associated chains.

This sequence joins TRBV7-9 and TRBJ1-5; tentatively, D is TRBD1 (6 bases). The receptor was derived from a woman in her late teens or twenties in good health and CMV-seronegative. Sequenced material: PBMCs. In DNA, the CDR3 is TGTGCCAGCAGCCTACAGGGTTGGAATCAGCCCCAGCATTTT. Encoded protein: CASSLQGWNQPQHF.